Presented here are 17 T cell receptor beta chains from one specimen sequenced in a study of control samples from healthy donors and cancer patients. Data came from immunoSEQ multiplex PCR; TCRdb stores just in-frame clones and leaves some out. The sample lists 65,000 to 75,000 clones; roughly 87% were seen once. The specimen was blood. The receptors here all came from a woman between 45 and 60 years old in good health.

This chain joins TRBV9 and TRBJ2-1, with TRBD2 matching over 8 bases. The CDR3 covers 17 residues. From germline, CDR1 is SGDLS and CDR2 YYNGEE. The ends lost 0 bases at V and 8 bases at J; junction bases unmatched: 13. The CDR3 sequence: CASSVAPGRASGDEQFF. For the CDR3, the DNA is TGTGCCAGCAGCGTAGCTCCCGGGAGGGCCTCCGGTGATGAGCAGTTCTTC.

The chain uses TRBV5-1 and TRBJ2-1; no clear D. V lost 0 bases, J lost 9 bases, and 10 bases lay in between. Germline V gives CDR1 SGHRS, CDR2 YFSETQ. CDR3 size: 13 residues. The CDR3 DNA sequence: TGCGCCAGCAGCTTGGCCTCGGGTATTGAGCAGTTCTTC. Protein sequence: CASSLASGIEQFF.

The V call is TRBV5-1, the J call TRBJ2-3, with unresolved D. The germline V gene encodes CDR1 SGHRS and CDR2 YFSETQ. The V end lost 3 bases, the J end lost 4 bases, and 6 bases lay between the germline ends. The CDR3 contains 12 residues. The DNA for the CDR3 is TGCGCCAGCAGCTCTAATTCAGATACGCAGTATTTT. This codes for CASSSNSDTQYF.

The V call is TRBV6-4, the J call TRBJ2-1; 11 positions agree with TRBD2. Germline V gene sequence: CDR1 MRHNA, CDR2 SNTAGT. V was clipped by 3 bases and J by 4 bases; unmatched bases: 5. This CDR3 contains 16 residues. CDR3 in amino acids: CASSESGTSGYNEQFF. The CDR3, as DNA: TGTGCCAGCAGTGAAAGCGGGACTAGCGGATACAATGAGCAGTTCTTC.

V gene TRBV5-5 combines with J gene TRBJ2-3; a weak D match, TRBD2 (6 bases). Looked up from germline, CDR1 is SGHKS and CDR2 is YYEKEE (reference sequence). The CDR3 is 16 amino acids. V was trimmed by 4 bases and J by 6 bases, leaving 21 bases between them. DNA of the CDR3: TGTGCCAGCAGCGTCACAAGTACCCGGGCGGGGGATACGCAGTATTTT. The encoded protein is CASSVTSTRAGDTQYF.

The chain joins TRBV21-1 to TRBJ1-6; the tabulated D call, TRBD1, remains unverified against the DNA. TRBV21-1 is shown as a pseudogene. This CDR3 has 11 residues. CDR3 protein: CASSQNSPLHF. The CDR3 region has the DNA TGTGCCAGCAGTCAAAATTCACCCCTCCACTTT.

This clone appeared a few times. V and J are TRBV30 and TRBJ2-1; 9 nucleotides align to TRBD1. The trim removed 3 bases at V and 0 bases at J, leaving 12 bases unmatched. This CDR3 is 18 amino acids long. The germline V gene encodes CDR1 GTSNPN and CDR2 SVGIG (reference sequence). CDR3 amino acids: CAWRQGQGLPSSYNEQFF. The CDR3, as DNA: TGTGCCTGGAGGCAGGGACAGGGACTGCCGAGCTCCTACAATGAGCAGTTCTTC. The full variable domain, in which reference TRBV30 and TRBJ2-1 provide the parts outside the CDR3, is SQTIHQWPATLVQPVGSPLSLECTVEGTSNPNLYWYRQAAGRGLQLLFYSVGIGQISSEVPQNLSASRPQDRQFILSSKKLLLSDSGFYLCAWRQGQGLPSSYNEQFFGPGTRLTVL.

The CDR3 DNA sequence: TGTGCCAGCCGCCGGGACTTCAACACCGGGGAGCTGTTTTTT. Its protein is CASRRDFNTGELFF. The rearrangement uses TRBV28 and TRBJ2-2; maybe TRBD2 (6 bases). This CDR3 is 14 amino acids long. The germline CDR1 and CDR2 sequences are MDHEN and SYDVKM. Trimming removed 8 bases from V and 2 bases from J, with 12 bases in between.

The gene calls are TRBV3-1 (or the pseudogene TRBV3-2) and TRBJ2-5; either TRBD1 or TRBD2 may fit D (7 bases each). Germline lookup yields CDR1 LGHDT and CDR2 YNNKEL (reference sequence). This CDR3 is built from 14 residues. V lost 4 bases and J 5 bases, leaving 14 bases between the germline ends. CDR3 sequence (DNA): TGTGCCAGCAGCCGCCTGGGAGGGGGCGAGACCCAGTACTTC. The encoded protein is CASSRLGGGETQYF.

V is TRBV30 and J is TRBJ2-1; 10 bases are shared with TRBD2. The CDR3 length is 18 residues. The V gene end was trimmed by 0 bases and the J gene end by 3 bases; junction bases not matched to a gene: 11. The germline gives CDR1 GTSNPN, CDR2 SVGIG (reference sequence). CDR3 loop: CAWSVPLGSGRGYNEQFF. CDR3 nucleotide sequence: TGTGCCTGGAGTGTACCCCTCGGAAGCGGGAGGGGCTACAATGAGCAGTTCTTC. Full variable domain (outside the CDR3, taken from reference TRBV30 and TRBJ2-1): SQTIHQWPATLVQPVGSPLSLECTVEGTSNPNLYWYRQAAGRGLQLLFYSVGIGQISSEVPQNLSASRPQDRQFILSSKKLLLSDSGFYLCAWSVPLGSGRGYNEQFFGPGTRLTVL.

The chain is built from TRBV18 and TRBJ1-1; D uncertain. CDR3 length: 15 residues. CDR1 and CDR2 from the germline V gene are KGHSH and LQKENI. V dropped 4 bases and J dropped 0 bases, with 12 bases sitting between them. CDR3 amino acids: CASSRHFLMNTEAFF. The CDR3 coding sequence is TGTGCCAGCTCACGGCACTTTCTCATGAACACTGAAGCTTTCTTT.

This sequence joins TRBV7-3 and TRBJ2-6; D tentatively fits TRBD1 or TRBD2 (6 bases each). CDR1 is SGHTA and CDR2 is FQGTGA in the germline V gene. The length of the CDR3 is 16 residues. With 3 bases removed from V and 2 bases from J, the gap between germline ends came to 11 bases. The CDR3 nucleotides read TGTGCCAGCAGCTTCGTGGGGGGCGCTGGGGCCAACGTCCTGACTTTC. It yields the protein CASSFVGGAGANVLTF.

J is TRBJ1-1 and V is TRBV7-3; D is undetermined. Trimming stripped 1 base from V and 1 base from J, with 4 bases between. CDR1 is SGHTA, CDR2 FQGTGA, per germline. This CDR3 region has 13 residues. CDR3: CASSLRENTEAFF. The CDR3 nucleotides are TGTGCCAGCAGCTTAAGGGAGAACACTGAAGCTTTCTTT.

The J gene is TRBJ2-7, the V gene TRBV6-2 or TRBV6-3, with no clear D. There are 12 residues in the CDR3. Germline loops: CDR1 MNHEY, CDR2 SVGEGT. V was cut by 3 bases and J by 3 bases, with 6 bases left in between. The CDR3 DNA follows: TGTGCCAGCAGTTATTCGAACTACGAGCAGTACTTC. As protein: CASSYSNYEQYF.

The chain carries TRBV29-1 and TRBJ1-1, with D unclear. The CDR3 runs 11 residues. Germline V lookup: CDR1 SQVTM, CDR2 ANQGSEA. V lost 3 bases to trimming and J lost 4 bases, with 6 bases between them. The CDR3 region is CSVESGTEAFF. The CDR3 DNA sequence: TGCAGCGTTGAGAGTGGCACTGAAGCTTTCTTT.

This clone appeared a few times. V usage is TRBV18 and J usage is TRBJ2-1; 12 bases fit TRBD2. The ends lost 3 bases at V and 5 bases at J; junction bases unmatched: 2. Per the germline V gene, CDR1 is KGHSH and CDR2 is LQKENI. CDR3 length: 15 amino acids. CDR3 sequence: CASSPGLAGNNEQFF. The CDR3 DNA reads as TGTGCCAGCTCACCCGGACTAGCGGGAAACAATGAGCAGTTCTTC.

This clone was recorded a few times. The chain joins TRBV11-3 to TRBJ2-7; D unclear. Germline-derived CDR1 and CDR2 are SGHNT and YENEEA. The CDR3 length is 13 residues. The V end lost 6 bases, the J end lost 1 base, and 10 bases lay between the germline ends. DNA for the CDR3: TGTGCCAGCAGTACCACTGGGTCCTACGAGCAGTACTTC. Protein sequence: CASSTTGSYEQYF. Full variable domain (rest looked up from reference TRBV11-3 and TRBJ2-7): EAGVVQSPRYKIIEKKQPVAFWCNPISGHNTLYWYLQNLGQGPELLIRYENEEAVDDSQLPKDRFSAERLKGVDSTLKIQPAELGDSAVYLCASSTTGSYEQYFGPGTRLTVT.